This T cell receptor (beta chain) was retrieved from a study of identical twins. Template switching added a universal primer site; cDNA carried unique molecular identifiers. TCRdb processed the 5' RACE reads anew with MiXCR; each CDR3 protein has one entry. Of 540,000 or so distinct CDR3 sequences listed, around 22% are singletons. Healthy Caucasian donors formed the entire cohort. Overall study findings and caveats: Cord blood beta clonotypes present at high abundance carried fewer insertions; no such pattern appeared in memory repertoires. Where beta out-of-frame sequences were concerned, excess twin sharing was weaker.

This clonotype was seen only a few times. Its specificity is unknown. These sequences were also reported in another study, on yellow fever vaccine responses in identical twins.

This TCR derives from a woman aged 18-29 years in good health. Input material: CD4+ T cells sorted from blood.

The CDR3 nucleotides read TGTGCCAGCAGCTTGCTCCTAGCAAGGAATGAGCAGTTCTTC. Protein product: CASSLLLARNEQFF. V gene TRBV5-8 combines with J gene TRBJ2-1; TRBD2 might be the D (5 bases). V dropped 1 base and J dropped 7 bases, with 12 bases sitting between them. Germline CDR1 reads SGHTS; CDR2 reads YDEGEE. The CDR3 extends over 14 amino acids.